This entry lists 6 T cell receptor beta chains sequenced from one sample in a study of blood T cell repertoires in COVID-19. Produced via immunoSEQ multiplex PCR; TCRdb's table is partial and in-frame only. The sample carries 230,000 or so clones, around 84% recorded once. The sample consisted of peripheral blood. These receptors came from a man aged 40-50 years who had recovered from COVID-19.

This sequence joins TRBV24-1 and TRBJ2-5, with 9 bases that match TRBD1. Germline V CDR1 and CDR2: KGHDR, SFDVKD. With V trimmed by 1 base and J by 5 bases, 7 bases remained unmatched. This CDR3 has 16 amino acids. The CDR3 loop is CATSDFPGTGTETQYF. The CDR3 bases are TGTGCCACCAGTGATTTCCCCGGGACAGGGACGGAGACCCAGTACTTC.

The chain joins TRBV5-1 to TRBJ2-3; D may be TRBD2 (6 bases). With 6 bases removed from V and 11 bases from J, the gap between germline ends came to 22 bases. CDR1 SGHRS and CDR2 YFSETQ come from the germline V gene. This CDR3 has 14 residues. This chain's CDR3 is CASNSPQGRERQYF. As DNA, the CDR3 is TGCGCCAGCAATTCCCCCCAAGGGCGGGAAAGGCAGTATTTT.

The chain carries TRBV7-2 and TRBJ2-7, with D possibly matching TRBD1 (6 bases). V was clipped by 3 bases and J by 5 bases, with 14 bases between them. This CDR3 has 14 residues. Germline loops: CDR1 SGHTA, CDR2 FQGNSA. CDR3 DNA: TGTGCCAGCAGCTTTAGCTTCGGGACAAACGAGCAGTACTTC. Translating it yields CASSFSFGTNEQYF.

This clone was found a few times. The chain couples TRBV27 to TRBJ2-3; D may be TRBD2 (6 bases). The V end was cut by 1 base, the J end by 1 base, with 12 bases between. Germline CDR1 reads MNHEY; CDR2 reads SMNVEV (reference sequence). The CDR3 is 16 amino acids. CDR3 sequence (DNA): TGTGCCAGCAGTTTATTTGGGACTCTCGGCACAGATACGCAGTATTTT. It specifies CASSLFGTLGTDTQYF.

The rearrangement links TRBV30 to TRBJ1-2, with 8 bases identical to TRBD1. After removal of 7 bases from V and 2 bases from J, the junction contained 12 bases not matched to a gene. CDR1 GTSNPN and CDR2 SVGIG come from the germline V gene (reference sequence). CDR3 length equals 15 residues. CDR3 nucleotide sequence: TGTGCCTTACAAACCAGGACAGGGTGGAACTATGGCTACACCTTC. As protein: CALQTRTGWNYGYTF. The whole variable domain, remainder taken from reference TRBV30 and TRBJ1-2, is SQTIHQWPATLVQPVGSPLSLECTVEGTSNPNLYWYRQAAGRGLQLLFYSVGIGQISSEVPQNLSASRPQDRQFILSSKKLLLSDSGFYLCALQTRTGWNYGYTFGSGTRLTVV.

The chain links TRBV7-9 to TRBJ1-2; TRBD1 might be the D (6 bases). Germline V gene sequence: CDR1 SEHNR, CDR2 FQNEAQ (reference sequence). Trimming removed 3 bases at V and 8 bases at J, with 13 bases between. This CDR3 region has 13 residues. DNA for the CDR3: TGTGCCAGCAGCTTTCGGGGGGCGTCCGGCTACACCTTC. This sequence encodes CASSFRGASGYTF.